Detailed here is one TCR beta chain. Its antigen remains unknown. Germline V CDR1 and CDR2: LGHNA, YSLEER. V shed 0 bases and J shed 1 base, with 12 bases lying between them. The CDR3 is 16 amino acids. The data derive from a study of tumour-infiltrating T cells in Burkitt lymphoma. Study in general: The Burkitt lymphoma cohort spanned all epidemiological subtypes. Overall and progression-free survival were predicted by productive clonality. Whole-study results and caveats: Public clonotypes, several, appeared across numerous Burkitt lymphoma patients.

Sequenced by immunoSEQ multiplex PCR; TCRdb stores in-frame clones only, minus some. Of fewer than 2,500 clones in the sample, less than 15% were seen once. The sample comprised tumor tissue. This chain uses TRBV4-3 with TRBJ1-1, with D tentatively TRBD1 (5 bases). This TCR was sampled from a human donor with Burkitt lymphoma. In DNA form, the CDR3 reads TGCGCCAGCAGCCAAGATAATACAGGAGGGAACACTGAAGCTTTCTTT. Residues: CASSQDNTGGNTEAFF.